One and the same sample provided the 4 T cell receptor beta chains below, sequenced in a study of T cell changes during pregnancy in multiple sclerosis. Produced via immunoSEQ multiplex PCR; TCRdb's table is partial and in-frame only. This sample carries more than 25,000 clones, 87% of them seen once, and the ten largest clones take around a tenth. The sample was CD8+ T cells from peripheral blood mononuclear cells, taken in the first trimester of pregnancy. The origin of the receptors is a female donor with multiple sclerosis, enrolled in a pregnancy study.

V and J are TRBV5-6 and TRBJ2-1; D is perhaps TRBD2 (6 bases). Germline CDR1 is SGHDT and CDR2 is YYEEEE. The V gene lost 0 bases and the J gene lost 5 bases, with 9 bases spanning the gap. This CDR3 contains 14 residues. The CDR3 DNA reads TGTGCCAGCAGCTTGGGGGGACTTCACAATGAGCAGTTCTTC. Residues: CASSLGGLHNEQFF.

The chain joins TRBV5-1 to TRBJ1-6, with D unresolved. Per the germline V gene, CDR1 is SGHRS and CDR2 is YFSETQ. V was pared by 4 bases and J by 13 bases, with 21 bases between. This CDR3 contains 15 residues. The CDR3 DNA is TGCGCCAGCAGCGCCGGTGGGCAGCCAATCTCTCCCCTCCACTTT. The encoded protein is CASSAGGQPISPLHF. The full variable domain, its missing parts supplied by reference TRBV5-1 and TRBJ1-6, is KAGVTQTPRYLIKTRGQQVTLSCSPISGHRSVSWYQQTPGQGLQFLFEYFSETQRNKGNFPGRFSGRQFSNSRSEMNVSTLELGDSALYLCASSAGGQPISPLHFGNGTRLTVT.

This chain joins TRBV30 and TRBJ2-3, with 7 bases matching TRBD2. The CDR3 extends over 14 amino acids. Germline CDR1 is GTSNPN and CDR2 is SVGIG (reference sequence). Germline trimming cut 2 bases from V and 4 bases from J; bases unmatched to any gene: 6. The CDR3, as DNA: TGTGCCTGGAGTCCTGGGGGGGGTGCAGATACGCAGTATTTT. It codes for CAWSPGGGADTQYF.

V and J are TRBV5-1 and TRBJ2-7, with TRBD2 identical over 7 bases. Germline V lookup: CDR1 SGHRS, CDR2 YFSETQ. This CDR3 has 14 amino acids. The ends lost 1 base at V and 5 bases at J; junction bases unmatched: 6. In DNA, the CDR3 is TGCGCCAGCAGCTTGTGGGACTACCTGAACGAGCAGTACTTC. Translating gives CASSLWDYLNEQYF.